A single TCR beta chain is shown here with its context. Its specificity is not known. V was shortened by 6 bases and J by 4 bases, with 9 bases between the two germline ends. The V gene's germline CDR1 is WSHSY and CDR2 SAAADI. The CDR3 is 12 residues long. PCR employed 60 Vbeta and 13 Jbeta primers. Profiled with immunoSEQ multiplex PCR; TCRdb holds only in-frame clones, not every one. The sample holds around 210,000 clones, roughly 78% seen once. This sample was taken from a study of cytomegalovirus exposure and HLA in healthy donors. General study results and limits: Being productive about 87% or about 30% of the time was typical of most TCR beta V segments in an earlier analysis.

V is TRBV10-2 and J is TRBJ1-1; D not resolved. This TCR derives from a boy aged 5-17 years in good health and CMV-seronegative. The sample comprised PBMCs. The DNA for the CDR3 is TGCGCCAGCAGCGGGTCTCTCACTGAAGCTTTCTTT. The encoded protein is CASSGSLTEAFF.